The clone carrying this T cell receptor beta chain was picked up many times. Its antigen is unknown. The data were obtained in a study of T cells in Graves' hyperthyroidism and ophthalmopathy. The study's findings and limits: In the analysis, a 13 V-J model separated ophthalmopathy from stable hyperthyroidism.

Amplified regions were TCR beta CDR3 sequences from RNA transcripts. With the HTBI primer set, the TCR CDR3 went through a first round of RT-PCR. TCRdb processed the multiplex PCR reads anew with MiXCR; each CDR3 protein has one entry. The sample includes hundreds of thousands of distinct CDR3 sequences, more than 12% of them seen just once. The germline gives CDR1 SGHVS, CDR2 FQNEAQ. After removal of 1 base from V and 4 bases from J, the junction contained 15 bases not matched to a gene. The CDR3 length is 20 residues. This chain connects TRBV7-8 to TRBJ2-1; 11 nucleotides align to TRBD1. The sequencing sample was made of blood. The TCR comes from a woman aged 45-65 years with Graves' ophthalmopathy. CDR3 in DNA: TGTGCCAGCAGCTTAGGTGGGACAGGGGGTAATACGCAGGAGTACAATGAGCAGTTCTTC. This codes for CASSLGGTGGNTQEYNEQFF. Drawing the rest from reference TRBV7-8 and TRBJ2-1, the complete variable domain is GAGVSQSPRYKVAKRGQDVALRCDPISGHVSLFWYQQALGQGPEFLTYFQNEAQLDKSGLPSDRFFAERPEGSVSTLKIQRTQQEDSAVYLCASSLGGTGGNTQEYNEQFFGPGTRLTVL.